One and the same sample provided the 10 T cell receptor beta chains below, sequenced in a study of cytomegalovirus exposure and HLA in healthy donors. Primers included in the PCR were 60 Vbeta and 13 Jbeta primers. The data were produced by immunoSEQ multiplex PCR, yet TCRdb's version contains in-frame clones alone and is incomplete. The repertoire table contains roughly 40,000 clones. What was sequenced was PBMCs. The receptors here all came from a man in his forties or fifties in good health and CMV-seropositive.

The V call is TRBV10-3, the J call TRBJ2-3; weak D call: TRBD1 (6 bases). Trimming took off 2 bases at V and 4 bases at J, with 13 bases between the two ends. Germline values: CDR1 ENHRY, CDR2 SYGVKD. The CDR3 contains 15 residues. CDR3 sequence reads: CAISEPGQSADTQYF. In nucleotides, the CDR3 is TGTGCCATCAGTGAGCCAGGACAGTCCGCAGATACGCAGTATTTT.

This chain uses TRBV7-2 with TRBJ1-1; TRBD1 is a possible D gene (6 bases). V was clipped by 5 bases and J by 2 bases, with 12 bases between them. CDR1 is SGHTA and CDR2 is FQGNSA in the germline V gene. The CDR3 length is 14 residues. CDR3 loop: CASSGYRENTEAFF. In DNA, the CDR3 is TGTGCCAGCAGCGGTTACAGGGAAAACACTGAAGCTTTCTTT. Complete variable domain (other parts from reference TRBV7-2 and TRBJ1-1): GAGVSQSPSNKVTEKGKDVELRCDPISGHTALYWYRQSLGQGLEFLIYFQGNSAPDKSGLPSDRFSAERTGGSVSTLTIQRTQQEDSAVYLCASSGYRENTEAFFGQGTRLTVV.

This chain connects TRBV12-2 to TRBJ2-7; the table's D call TRBD1 went unverified against the DNA. TRBV12-2 is a documented pseudogene. The CDR3 sequence is 17 residues long. DNA for the CDR3: TGTGCAAGTCGGACTCGACAGGGGCCTTTACAGGGCTACGAGCAGTACTTC. Translation gives CASRTRQGPLQGYEQYF.

The chain employs TRBV5-1 and TRBJ2-5, with D unclear. The J call may be faulty, since TRBJ2-7 better matches the DNA end. Germline lookup yields CDR1 SGHRS and CDR2 YFSETQ. The CDR3 is 13 amino acids. The CDR3 nucleotides read TGCGCCAGCAGCTCGAAGCCCCCAAACGAGCAGTACTTC. Its protein is CASSSKPPNEQYF.

The chain links TRBV7-2 to TRBJ2-7, with 7 bases aligning to TRBD2. CDR1 and CDR2 (germline): SGHTA, FQGNSA. This CDR3 spans 16 amino acids. Germline trimming cut 5 bases from V and 1 base from J; bases unmatched to any gene: 11. Here the CDR3 reads CASSQLWGGGSYEQYF. DNA of the CDR3: TGTGCCAGCAGCCAGCTCTGGGGCGGGGGATCCTACGAGCAGTACTTC.

The V and J genes are TRBV6-6 and TRBJ1-2; D is unresolved. The CDR3 contains 15 residues. V was shortened by 0 bases and J by 8 bases, with 16 bases between the two germline ends. The germline CDR1 and CDR2 sequences are MNHNY and SVGAGI (reference sequence). CDR3 nucleotide sequence: TGTGCCAGCAGTTACTCCGACCTTGGCGGAGGGGGCTACACCTTC. Translated: CASSYSDLGGGGYTF.

With regard to this clone: Other DNA sequences in this specimen translate into the identical CDR3. V and J are TRBV30 and TRBJ1-5, with D maybe TRBD1 (6 bases). Germline CDR1 reads GTSNPN; CDR2 reads SVGIG (reference sequence). The CDR3 totals 13 residues. Trimming removed 3 bases at V and 4 bases at J, with 10 bases between. DNA of the CDR3: TGTGCCTGGAGCGTTCAGGGGAATCAGCCCCAGCATTTT. Translation gives CAWSVQGNQPQHF.

The rearrangement joins TRBV7-9 to TRBJ2-5; D call uncertain. The CDR3 is made up of 13 amino acids. V lost 4 bases and J lost 1, with 7 bases in between. Germline loops: CDR1 SEHNR, CDR2 FQNEAQ (reference sequence). The CDR3 loop is CASSWPGQETQYF. CDR3 in DNA: TGTGCCAGCAGCTGGCCGGGCCAAGAGACCCAGTACTTC.

The CDR3 region has the DNA TGTGCCAGCAGCCAGCCCACAGGGCGGTCCTACGAGCAGTACTTC. Protein product: CASSQPTGRSYEQYF. J is TRBJ2-7 and V is TRBV7-6; D is perhaps TRBD1 (6 bases). Germline V gene lookup returns CDR1 SGHVS and CDR2 FNYEAQ. There are 15 residues in the CDR3. Trimming took 5 bases from V and 1 from J, leaving 15 bases between them. The entire variable domain, with the rest obtained from reference TRBV7-6 and TRBJ2-7, is as follows: GAGVSQSPRYKVTKRGQDVALRCDPISGHVSLYWYRQALGQGPEFLTYFNYEAQQDKSGLPNDRFSAERPEGSISTLTIQRTEQRDSAMYRCASSQPTGRSYEQYFGPGTRLTVT.

This chain uses TRBV7-2 with TRBJ1-2; D is perhaps TRBD1 (5 bases). Per germline, CDR1 SGHTA and CDR2 FQGNSA. The V end was cut by 5 bases, the J end by 8 bases, with 18 bases between. The CDR3 loop spans 14 amino acids. Here the CDR3 reads CASSPRRGVGGYTF. The CDR3 DNA follows: TGTGCCAGCAGCCCACGGCGGGGGGTGGGAGGCTACACCTTC.